The source of this T cell receptor (beta chain) is a study of Graves' ophthalmopathy and Graves' hyperthyroidism (dated by TCRdb to the late 2010s). About the study as a whole: Peripheral blood was collected at initial diagnosis, prior to any treatment. To explore V-J signatures that separate ophthalmopathy from hyperthyroidism, a discovery set of about a hundred patients was enrolled, consisting of about 45 with ophthalmopathy and some 56 with stable hyperthyroidism. Following sampling, methimazole starting at 30 mg daily was administered to hyperthyroidism patients, and high-dose intravenous methylprednisolone was administered to ophthalmopathy patients. In total, under 150 blood samples were TCR-sequenced: 40 to 45 ophthalmopathy, some 75 hyperthyroidism and approximately 17 hyperthyroidism-to-ophthalmopathy patients. In five to seven hyperthyroidism patients, the T-cell repertoire of thyroid tissue was compared with the T-cell repertoire of blood. The roughly 94 discovery patients were randomly split 7:3 into training and test sets. The study used TCR beta repertoire signatures to distinguish Graves' ophthalmopathy from Graves' hyperthyroidism and to predict progression to ophthalmopathy. An independent validation cohort comprised 18 hyperthyroidism patients and about 16 patients who later progressed from hyperthyroidism to ophthalmopathy.

TCR beta CDR3 regions were amplified from RNA transcripts for repertoire sequencing. A first-round RT-PCR used HTBI primers with the Qiagen OneStep RT-PCR kit, followed by a second-round multiplex PCR, size selection and purification. Sequencing of the libraries was carried out on an Illumina HiSeq2000 in paired-end mode with 100 bp reads. The source study handled its data this way. SOAPnuke was used to process the reads, throwing out any read that had adapters, had uncalled bases, had a mean Phred below 15, or lacked an exact constant-primer or identifier match. COPE v1.2.5 was used to merge high-quality paired reads. Unique nucleotide sequences were defined as clonotypes and aligned to IMGT TRB V, D and J references using MiTCR v1.1. The analysis was limited to V-J combinations with a frequency above 0.0001, which together covered more than 99% of repertoires. For each V-J combination, a TCR clonal expansion and chaos score was defined as the ratio of F50 clonal expansion to chaos observed in the TCRdist matrix. Welch's t-statistics and random forest were used to reduce the features to about twelve V-J combinations, which were then used as input to a naive Bayes classifier. The similarity between thyroid and blood repertoires was quantified using the Morisita-Horn index. The raw public reads went through TCRdb reprocessing: fastp at Q25, MiXCR clone calling, in-frame beta chains kept. Each record represents a unique CDR3 protein, reported with the most common genes and DNA among its rows. TCRdb's processing, not the authors', yielded these V and J calls. The sample has over 500,000 distinct CDR3 sequences on record, 22% of them singletons. The top ten hold 7.1% of the sample.

Findings and caveats that apply to the study as a whole: The 13-signature model separated ophthalmopathy from stable hyperthyroidism with over 85% sensitivity and about 81% specificity in cross-validation, and 80%/75% in the test set. No statistical method was used to predetermine the sample size, and group allocation was not hidden from the investigators. In validation, the model predicted ophthalmopathy progression with more than 55% sensitivity and approximately 72% specificity; some 13 predicted patients were CT-confirmed with GO in a median of approximately 6.2 months. Most of the expanded thyroid clonotypes with a frequency above 0.001 were also detected in blood, and it was suggested that the thyroid immune response may be reflected by blood repertoires.

Stable hyperthyroidism was defined as no progression to ophthalmopathy within 18 months of follow-up. Hyperthyroidism patients were newly diagnosed, were aged 18 to 65 years, and had a disease duration under 2 months. Patients were excluded if they had other autoimmune diseases, uncontrolled infections, pregnancy or lactation. Clinical symptoms, serum thyroxine, TRAb, thyroid ultrasound and orbital computed tomography formed the basis of the diagnosis. Using Ficoll-Paque density gradient centrifugation, PBMCs were isolated from approximately 11 ml of fresh peripheral blood. Total RNA was extracted with Trizol reagent and quality-checked on an Agilent 2100 Bioanalyzer. This clonotype came up many times. It has no known antigen specificity. It has no much larger one-base neighbor in the sample; base qualities were not kept. The source is a woman younger than 30 with stable Graves' hyperthyroidism. Some clones in this sample may be carry-over from other donors' samples. Donor details come from another sample of the same person, matched by shared clones. The material sequenced was peripheral blood.

The nucleotide sequence reads as follows: TGTGCCTGGAGTGTACTGGGGCAGGGCAACTATGGCTACACCTTC. It translates to CAWSVLGQGNYGYTF. The chain employs TRBV30 and TRBJ1-2, and TRBD1 may be the D gene, going by 5 matching bases. The CDR3 goes from the cysteine to the phenylalanine over 15 residues. Kept here is only the CDR3 DNA, which spans 45 bases and is read in frame from base 1. V was cut back by 0 bases and J by 2 bases, leaving a gap of 13 bases between them. In the germline V gene (reference sequence), CDR1 corresponds to GTSNPN and CDR2 to SVGIG.